This T cell receptor (beta chain) emerged from a study of blood T cell repertoires in COVID-19. Looking at the study overall: Sources were T cells, B-cell-depleted T cells, or PBMCs; the material itself was cDNA or gDNA.

Germline V gene sequence: CDR1 LNHDA, CDR2 SQIVND (reference sequence). This CDR3 has 16 amino acids. V was clipped by 3 bases and J by 0 bases, with 12 bases between them. Original handling: Scientists estimated how many nucleated cells there were by amplifying reference gene primers. Generated by immunoSEQ multiplex PCR, the TCRdb table keeps only in-frame clones and is missing some. The V and J calls and clone size were taken over from that table, and D and trimming were inferred from the DNA. The data hold 60,000 to 70,000 clones, with about 91% observed a single time. The clonotype originates from a human donor in a cohort sampled during active COVID-19. Sequencing used peripheral blood. The chain carries TRBV19 and TRBJ2-1, with D maybe TRBD2 (6 bases). CDR3 loop: CASSIRLGSSYNEQFF. The DNA of the CDR3 is TGTGCCAGTAGTATTCGGCTCGGGAGCTCCTACAATGAGCAGTTCTTC.